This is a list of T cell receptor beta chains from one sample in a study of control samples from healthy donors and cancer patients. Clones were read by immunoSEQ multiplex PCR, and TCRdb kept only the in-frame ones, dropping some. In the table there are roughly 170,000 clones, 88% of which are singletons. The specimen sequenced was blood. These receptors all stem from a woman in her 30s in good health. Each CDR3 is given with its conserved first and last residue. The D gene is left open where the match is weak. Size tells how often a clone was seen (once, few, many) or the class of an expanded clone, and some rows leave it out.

TGTGCCTGGAGTGTGGGGACAGCAGAAAAACTGTTTTTT,CAWSVGTAEKLFF,TRBJ1-4,TRBV30,-,TRBD1
TGTGCCAGCTCCCAAACTCAACCGGGACAGTCTAACTATGGCTACACCTTC,CASSQTQPGQSNYGYTF,TRBJ1-2,TRBV18,-,TRBD1
TGTGCCAGCAGAGACCAGGGGAGTCAGCCCCAGCATTTT,CASRDQGSQPQHF,TRBJ1-5,TRBV6-5,-,-
TGTGCCAGCAGCGGAGGACAGGGTCGGAATTCACCCCTCCACTTT,CASSGGQGRNSPLHF,TRBJ1-6,TRBV3-1/TRBV3-2,-,TRBD1
TGTGCCAGCAGCCCCCAGGGAGGTTCGCAGTACTTC,CASSPQGGSQYF,TRBJ2-7,TRBV14,-,-
TGTGCCAGCAGTGGAGAGGGATCCACCTATGGCTACACCTTC,CASSGEGSTYGYTF,TRBJ1-2,TRBV2,-,-
TGTGCCAGCAGTCCCCTTTTCGGGACACCCTCTGGGGCAGATACGCAGTATTTT,CASSPLFGTPSGADTQYF,TRBJ2-3,TRBV27,-,-
TGTGCCAGCAGCCAAGATGAAATGGCGGGAGATAGAGATGAGCAGTTCTTC,CASSQDEMAGDRDEQFF,TRBJ2-1,TRBV14,-,TRBD2
TGCAGCGGAAGACAGGGAACCGGTGAAGCTTTCTTT,CSGRQGTGEAFF,TRBJ1-1,TRBV29-1,once,TRBD1
TGTGCCAGTGGAGGGTCGAGCTCTGGAAACACCATATATTTT,CASGGSSSGNTIYF,TRBJ1-3,TRBV2,few,-
TGTGCCAGCACCGCGGGCGCAAGGGGCGCGAAGTCAGATACGCAGTATTTT,CASTAGARGAKSDTQYF,TRBJ2-3,TRBV3-1/TRBV3-2,-,-
TGTGCCAGCACTTACAGGGCCGAGCAGTACTTC,CASTYRAEQYF,TRBJ2-7,TRBV6-5,-,-
TGTGCCACTTCATTGACCGTTGATAGCAATCAGCCCCAGCATTTT,CATSLTVDSNQPQHF,TRBJ1-5,TRBV2,many,-
TGTGCCAGCAGTGACACTGGCGATCGCACAGATACGCAGTATTTT,CASSDTGDRTDTQYF,TRBJ2-3,TRBV6-4,-,-
TGTGCCAGCTCACCCCGCCCGGACGAGCAGTACTTC,CASSPRPDEQYF,TRBJ2-7,TRBV18,-,-
TGTGCCAGCAGCGACCGGGACATCTCCTACGAGCAGTACTTC,CASSDRDISYEQYF,TRBJ2-7,TRBV7-9,-,-
TGTGCCAGCACCCAACTAAGACAGGGTCGGCAGCCCCAGCATTTT,CASTQLRQGRQPQHF,TRBJ1-5,TRBV25-1,-,TRBD1
TGTGCCACCAGCAGAGATCCAGGCCGCACAGATACGCAGTATTTT,CATSRDPGRTDTQYF,TRBJ2-3,TRBV15,-,-
TGCGCCAGCAGCCAAGATTGGGGGGGGAATCAGCCCCAGCATTTT,CASSQDWGGNQPQHF,TRBJ1-5,TRBV4-1,-,-
TGTGCCAGCACACTAATGGGGAACACCGGGGAGCTGTTTTTT,CASTLMGNTGELFF,TRBJ2-2,TRBV28,-,-
TGTGCCAGCAGCCCCGGTGGGGGCTATGAAAAACTGTTTTTT,CASSPGGGYEKLFF,TRBJ1-4,TRBV14,-,-
TGTGCCAGCAGCCAAGGGGCGGCTGTGAGGTACAATGAGCAGTTCTTC,CASSQGAAVRYNEQFF,TRBJ2-1,TRBV4-2,-,-